This T cell receptor (beta chain) was sequenced in a study of early T cells in non-severe SARS-CoV-2 infection. This clonotype was detected a few times. The library protocol tagged individual cDNA molecules with unique molecular identifiers. TCRdb itself ran the 5' RACE reads through MiXCR, one entry per CDR3 protein. The data hold 33,000 or so distinct CDR3 sequences, with approximately 5.8% observed a single time. Germline values: CDR1 MNHEY, CDR2 SMNVEV (reference sequence). The CDR3 is 16 amino acids. Deletions cut 0 bases from V and 4 bases from J, with 15 bases between. The sample consisted of whole blood. This sequence joins TRBV27 and TRBJ2-5; D call uncertain. This receptor was identified in an adult who was a healthcare worker with PCR-confirmed SARS-CoV-2 infection or an uninfected control (not recorded which). The CDR3 sequence: CASSLSNVIGLETQYF. CDR3 nucleotide sequence: TGTGCCAGCAGTTTATCAAACGTTATAGGGTTAGAGACCCAGTACTTC.